This TCR beta chain was found in a study of T cell repertoires in cytomegalovirus infection. TCRdb analysed the reads with MiXCR anew, one entry per CDR3 protein. The data show hundreds of thousands of distinct CDR3 sequences, with around a third seen just once and around a sixth held by the top ten. This clonotype has only a few counts. Its antigen is as yet unknown. The receptor was derived from a human donor in good health (CMV status not recorded). Some clones in this sample may be carry-over from other donors' samples. Material: cultured PBMCs, obtained from culture after CMV antigen stimulation.

Here the CDR3 DNA reads TGTGCCAGCAGCTTAGTTTTTTCGGAGGTCTACGAGCAGTACTTC. Protein product: CASSLVFSEVYEQYF. The J gene is TRBJ2-7, the V gene TRBV7-9, with D possibly TRBD2 on 5 matching bases. This CDR3 has 15 amino acids. Germline V gene lookup returns CDR1 SEHNR and CDR2 FQNEAQ (reference sequence). Trimming pared 1 base from V and 3 bases from J, leaving 13 bases between.